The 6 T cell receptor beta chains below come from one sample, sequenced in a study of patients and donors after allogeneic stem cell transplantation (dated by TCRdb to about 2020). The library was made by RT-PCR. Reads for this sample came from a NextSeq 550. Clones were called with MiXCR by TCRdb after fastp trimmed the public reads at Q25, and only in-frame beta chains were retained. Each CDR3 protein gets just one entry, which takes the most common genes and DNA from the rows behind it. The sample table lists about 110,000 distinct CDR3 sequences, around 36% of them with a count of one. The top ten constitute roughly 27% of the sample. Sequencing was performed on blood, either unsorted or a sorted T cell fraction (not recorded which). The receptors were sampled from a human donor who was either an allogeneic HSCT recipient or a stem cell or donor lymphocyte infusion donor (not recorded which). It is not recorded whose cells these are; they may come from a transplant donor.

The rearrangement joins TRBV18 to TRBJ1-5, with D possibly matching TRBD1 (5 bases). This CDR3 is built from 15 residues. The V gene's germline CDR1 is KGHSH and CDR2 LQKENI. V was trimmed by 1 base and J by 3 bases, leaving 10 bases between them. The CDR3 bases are TGTGCCAGCTCACCACAGGGGATGGTCAATCAGCCCCAGCATTTT. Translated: CASSPQGMVNQPQHF.

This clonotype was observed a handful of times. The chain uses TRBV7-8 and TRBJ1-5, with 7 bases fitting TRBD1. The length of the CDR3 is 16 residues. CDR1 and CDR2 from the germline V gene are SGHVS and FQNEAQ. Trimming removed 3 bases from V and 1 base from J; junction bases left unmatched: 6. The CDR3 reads CASSFTTGLSNQPQHF. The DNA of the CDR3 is TGTGCCAGCAGCTTCACGACAGGGTTAAGCAATCAGCCCCAGCATTTT.

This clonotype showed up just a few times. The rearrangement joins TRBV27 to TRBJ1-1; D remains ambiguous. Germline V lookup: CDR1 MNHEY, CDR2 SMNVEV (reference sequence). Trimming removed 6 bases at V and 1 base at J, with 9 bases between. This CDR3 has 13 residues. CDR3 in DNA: TGTGCCAGCAGGAAAACAGAGAACACTGAAGCTTTCTTT. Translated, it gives CASRKTENTEAFF.

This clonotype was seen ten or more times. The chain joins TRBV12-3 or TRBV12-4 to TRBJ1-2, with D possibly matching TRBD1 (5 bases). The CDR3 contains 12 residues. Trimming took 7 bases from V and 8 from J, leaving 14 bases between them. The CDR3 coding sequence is TGTGCCAGCACCACAGGACACGAGGGCTACACCTTC. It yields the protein CASTTGHEGYTF.

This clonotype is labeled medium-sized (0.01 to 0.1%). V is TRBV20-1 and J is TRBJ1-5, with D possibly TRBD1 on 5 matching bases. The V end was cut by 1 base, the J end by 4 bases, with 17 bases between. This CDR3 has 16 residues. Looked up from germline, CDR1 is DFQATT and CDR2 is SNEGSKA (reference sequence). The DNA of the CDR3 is TGCAGTGCTAGAGGCCCCCAGAGGGGCGCTAATCAGCCCCAGCATTTT. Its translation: CSARGPQRGANQPQHF.

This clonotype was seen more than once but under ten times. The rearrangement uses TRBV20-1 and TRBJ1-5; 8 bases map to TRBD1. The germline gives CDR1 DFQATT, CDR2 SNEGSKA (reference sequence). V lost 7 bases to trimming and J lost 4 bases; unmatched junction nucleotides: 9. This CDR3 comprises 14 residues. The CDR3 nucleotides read TGCAGTGTTCCAGAATACAGGGGGAATCAGCCCCAGCATTTT. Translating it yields CSVPEYRGNQPQHF.